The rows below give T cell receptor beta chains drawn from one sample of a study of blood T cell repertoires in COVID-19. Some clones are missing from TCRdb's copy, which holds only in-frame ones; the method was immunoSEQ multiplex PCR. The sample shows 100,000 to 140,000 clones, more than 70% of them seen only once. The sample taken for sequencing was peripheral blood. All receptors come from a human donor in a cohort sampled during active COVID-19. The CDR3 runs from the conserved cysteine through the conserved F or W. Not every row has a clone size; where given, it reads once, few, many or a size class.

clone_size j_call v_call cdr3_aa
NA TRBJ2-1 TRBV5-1 CASTYTGLAGIYNEQFF
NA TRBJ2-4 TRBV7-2 CASSPRLAEAKNIQYF
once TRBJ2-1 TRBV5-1 CASSSTPGGSYNEQFF
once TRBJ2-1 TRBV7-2 CASSLAAGTNYNEQFF
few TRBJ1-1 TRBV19 CASSTRGSEAFF
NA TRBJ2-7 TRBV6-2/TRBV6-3 CASSYPGQGVYEQYF
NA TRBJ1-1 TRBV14 CASSQGAGVGSTEAFF
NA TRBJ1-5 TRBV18 CASSALAGDYQPQHF
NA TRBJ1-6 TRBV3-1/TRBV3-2 CASSNDRGDLDSPLHF
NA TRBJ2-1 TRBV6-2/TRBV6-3 CASSTHGGRGDNEQFF
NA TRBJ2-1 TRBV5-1 CASSFRTGDHEQFF
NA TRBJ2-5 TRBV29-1 CSVPGAGKKETQYF
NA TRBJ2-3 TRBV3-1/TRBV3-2 CASSQGLAGVADTQYF
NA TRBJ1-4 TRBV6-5 CASSYGDRDSEKLFF
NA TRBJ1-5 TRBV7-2 CASSRTGQFNQPQHF
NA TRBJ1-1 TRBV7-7 CASSLALYRDTEAFF
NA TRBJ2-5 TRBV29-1 CTTNRGRGETQYF
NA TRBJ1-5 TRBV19 CASSKGGPSNQPQHF
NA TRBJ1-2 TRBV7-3 CASSPFGQGAGGYTF
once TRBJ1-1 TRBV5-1 CASSRGGVNTEAFF
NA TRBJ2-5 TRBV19 CASSNGALASGETQYF
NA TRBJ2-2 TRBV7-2 CASSPRTSGTGELFF
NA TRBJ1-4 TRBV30 CAWSVTGVGEKLFF
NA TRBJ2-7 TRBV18 CASSPPLGQGVYEQYF
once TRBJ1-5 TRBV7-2 CASSSLADQPQHF
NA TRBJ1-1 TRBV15 CATGGGDTEAFF
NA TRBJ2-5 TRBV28 CASSLGGRLETQYF
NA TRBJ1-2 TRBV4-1 CASSQDRGYGYTF
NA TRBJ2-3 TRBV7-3 CACGAQPKDTQYF
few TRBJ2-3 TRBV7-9 CASSFRGSLETDTQYF
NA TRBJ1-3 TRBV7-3 CASSLGLPGGNTIYF